This T cell receptor beta chain was retrieved from a study of PD-1 blockade in mismatch repair-deficient tumors (TCRdb year 2017). The study in broad terms: Between September 2013 and 2016, the trial enrolled 86 consecutive patients with approximately 12 types of mismatch repair-deficient cancer, all of whom had received prior treatment and were progressing. Tumor-associated T cell clones in the peripheral blood of patients responding to PD-1 blockade were tracked using deep sequencing of TCR CDR3 regions.

In light of the paper, this sample's time point label describes: peripheral blood 12 weeks after first pembrolizumab dose. For every enrolled patient, mismatch repair deficiency was confirmed by either polymerase chain reaction or immunohistochemistry. TCR sequencing was carried out for three patients who responded to pembrolizumab therapy. In the phase II trial, pembrolizumab PD-1 blockade was tested prospectively in advanced mismatch repair-deficient cancers, no matter which tissue of origin the cancers came from. Peripheral blood T cell samples were serially collected before and at multiple times after PD-1 blockade was started. Blood sampling times were expressed in weeks after the first pembrolizumab dose. Here is what the overall study found, with its caveats: Clones residing in the tumor, which were often undetectable in blood before treatment, expanded quickly after pembrolizumab and then contracted, generally before radiologic responses.

The library was built by means of the immunoSEQ multiplex PCR assay. Imported from immuneACCESS, the table was reduced by TCRdb to in-frame sequences with V and J called. These copies leave out some clones; in studies compared against another copy, an unresolved V gene accounts for under half, and the cause of the remainder is not known. The sample yields nearly 25,000 clones; more than 80% were counted once. The ten largest clones represent roughly 21% of the sample. Counted from cysteine to phenylalanine, this CDR3 has 18 amino acids. Only the CDR3 DNA is retained, 54 bases long and in frame from the first base. The germline V gene sets CDR1 to SGHAT and CDR2 to FQNNGV. The junction shows trimming of 5 bases on V and 7 bases on J, and the gene matches do not reach 19 bases of it. As concerns this clone: Its specific antigen is unknown. No much larger clone is present one base from it, and per-base qualities are unavailable.

The clonotype comes from an adult with mismatch repair-deficient cancer. Sequenced material: peripheral blood, taken 12 weeks after starting pembrolizumab. This chain joins TRBV11-2 to TRBJ2-2; 7 bases in the junction line up with TRBD2. CDR3 protein: CASSPRVVGGRRVGELFF. In nucleotides, the sequence is TGTGCCAGCAGCCCGAGGGTGGTAGGCGGGAGAAGGGTCGGGGAGCTGTTTTTT.